These T cell receptor beta chains were read from a single sample in a study of CD8+ T cells in alopecia areata. Produced via immunoSEQ multiplex PCR; TCRdb's table is partial and in-frame only. The table lists 150,000 to 200,000 clones, 50% to 65% of them singletons. The sample taken for sequencing was CD4+ T cells sorted from blood. The source is a human donor in good health. CDR3s include the opening cysteine and the closing phenylalanine or tryptophan. The D gene is left open where the match is weak. Where a row states a size, it is once, few, many or the class of an expanded clone; other rows omit it.

j_gene	v_gene	d_gene	abundance	CDR3nt	CDR3aa
TRBJ2-7	TRBV4-1	TRBD2	-	TGCGCCAGCAGCCAATTACCGAGCGGGGGCTACGAGCAGTACTTC	CASSQLPSGGYEQYF
TRBJ2-5	TRBV29-1	-	-	TGCAGCGCAGGGGACACGGGCGAGACCCAGTACTTC	CSAGDTGETQYF
TRBJ1-2	TRBV13	TRBD1	-	TGTGCCAGCAGTTCCGGCCCGACAGGGAGCTATGGCTACACCTTC	CASSSGPTGSYGYTF
TRBJ2-1	TRBV10-3	TRBD2	-	TGTGCCATCAGTGAGTCGAGTAGCGGGAGAGTCAATGAGCAGTTCTTC	CAISESSSGRVNEQFF
TRBJ2-5	TRBV6-6	-	few	TGTGCCAGCAGTTACGAGGGTGAGACCCAGTACTTC	CASSYEGETQYF
TRBJ2-5	TRBV2	-	few	TGTGCCAGCACCCCCGGGGTCCGGGAGACCCAGTACTTC	CASTPGVRETQYF
TRBJ2-2	TRBV7-2	-	-	TGTGCCAGCAGCTTCGATATATCTAACACCGGGGAGCTGTTTTTT	CASSFDISNTGELFF
TRBJ1-1	TRBV7-9	TRBD1	-	TGTGCCAGCAGCTTTTGGACAGGGCCGAACACTGAAGCTTTCTTT	CASSFWTGPNTEAFF
TRBJ1-2	TRBV6-5	-	once	TGTGCCAGCAGTTCAACCTCGGGCCGAAACTATGGCTACACCTTC	CASSSTSGRNYGYTF
TRBJ2-3	TRBV28	-	-	TGTGCCAGCAACCCCTGGGTACGAGGCAGCACAGATACGCAGTATTTT	CASNPWVRGSTDTQYF
TRBJ1-4	TRBV5-1	-	-	TGCGCCAGCAGCTTGGTGGCGACAAGCGGAAAACTGTTTTTT	CASSLVATSGKLFF
TRBJ2-4	TRBV19	-	many	TGTGCCAGTAGCCAGGACACTCAACCGCTAGCCAAAAACATTCAGTACTTC	CASSQDTQPLAKNIQYF
TRBJ1-2	TRBV10-3	-	-	TGTGCCATCAGTGAATACATTACAAGCGATGGCTACACCTTC	CAISEYITSDGYTF
TRBJ2-1	TRBV11-3	-	-	TGTGCCAGCAGCTCTCTCGGGAGAGCCGGGACCCCCCAGCAGTTCTTC	CASSSLGRAGTPQQFF
TRBJ1-1	TRBV12-5	-	-	TGTGCTAGTGGTTTGGGCGGGGTAGCTTTCTTT	CASGLGGVAFF
TRBJ2-7	TRBV28	TRBD1	few	TGTGCCAGCTACAAGGACAGGGTGAGGGGCGAGCAGTACTTC	CASYKDRVRGEQYF
TRBJ2-1	TRBV5-1	-	few	TGCGCCAGCAGCTTGGATCCTAGCGTACCTGAGCAGTTCTTC	CASSLDPSVPEQFF
TRBJ2-1	TRBV19	-	-	TGTGCCAGTAGTATAGTGGGGAATGAGCAGTTCTTC	CASSIVGNEQFF
TRBJ2-7	TRBV29-1	-	-	TGCAGCGTTGATCTCGGCTACGAGCAGTACTTC	CSVDLGYEQYF
TRBJ2-1	TRBV14	-	-	TGTGCCAGCAGCCGGATCTACAATGAGCAGTTCTTC	CASSRIYNEQFF
TRBJ1-1	TRBV18	-	few	TGTGCCAGCTCACCCGGTAGGGGGGCCTACACTGAAGCTTTCTTT	CASSPGRGAYTEAFF
TRBJ2-1	TRBV29-1	-	few	TGCAGCGTACAGGGCAATGAGCAGTTCTTC	CSVQGNEQFF
TRBJ2-5	TRBV28	TRBD2	-	TGTGCCAGCCGGGGAGCGGGGGCGCGGGAGACCCAGTACTTC	CASRGAGARETQYF
TRBJ2-7	TRBV29-1	TRBD1	few	TGCAGCGTAGGCTTCGCACCCGGGACAGGGATACGAGAGCAGTACTTC	CSVGFAPGTGIREQYF
TRBJ2-7	TRBV28	-	-	TGTGCCAGCAGTCCGCCGGGACCCCCCTACGAGCAGTACTTC	CASSPPGPPYEQYF
TRBJ2-5	TRBV28	-	few	-	CASSFRGRGETQYF